What follows describes a single T cell receptor (beta chain). The data stem from a study of blood T cell repertoires in COVID-19. This CDR3 is 14 amino acids long. Trimming took off 7 bases at V and 0 bases at J, with 10 bases between the two ends. The germline V gene encodes CDR1 SNHLY and CDR2 FYNNEI. Cohort placement rested on clinical history that participants reported themselves. Recovered participants had two consecutive negative NP/OP PCR tests, healthcare professional clearance, or symptom resolution. In the original analysis: Researchers report that nucleated cell counts were estimated from reference gene primer amplification. TCRdb keeps only in-frame clones here, not all; method: immunoSEQ multiplex PCR. V and J calls and clone size follow that table, whereas D and trimming were derived from the DNA. This table holds about 170,000 clones, approximately 91% found once.

The receptor's source is a woman younger than 30 who had recovered from COVID-19. V usage is TRBV2 and J usage is TRBJ1-5; D gene unclear. The source material was PBMCs or T cells enriched from blood (not recorded which). CDR3 sequence (DNA): TGTGCCAGCAAAATTTTGGCTAGCAATCAGCCCCAGCATTTT. Translated, it gives CASKILASNQPQHF.